The clone carrying this T cell receptor (beta chain) came up a few times. Antigen unknown. Primers for the PCR totalled 60 Vbeta and 13 Jbeta. Assay used: immunoSEQ multiplex PCR; TCRdb lists only in-frame clones, some missing. The table lists around 130,000 clones, about 8.5% of them singletons. The data belong to a study of cytomegalovirus exposure and HLA in healthy donors. Whole-study results and caveats: Later work found that TCR association rates differed between HLA loci; DRB1 had the most and HLA-C the fewest. The authors later found HLA-associated TCR beta chains more clonally expanded than equally common others. Relative to the approximately 700-donor mean, N-insertions were reportedly fewer in an Asian-associated ancestry cluster in a later analysis.

The receptor was derived from a man aged 40-49 years in good health and CMV-seronegative. The material sequenced was PBMCs.

The CDR3 DNA follows: TGTGCCAGCAGTGTGGCGGGGGTAGAGACCCAGTACTTC. This codes for CASSVAGVETQYF. This chain uses TRBV6-1 with TRBJ2-5; 7 bases fit TRBD2. Trimming removed 4 bases from V and 4 bases from J; junction bases left unmatched: 3. The CDR3 extends over 13 amino acids. Germline-derived CDR1 and CDR2 are MNHNS and SASEGT.